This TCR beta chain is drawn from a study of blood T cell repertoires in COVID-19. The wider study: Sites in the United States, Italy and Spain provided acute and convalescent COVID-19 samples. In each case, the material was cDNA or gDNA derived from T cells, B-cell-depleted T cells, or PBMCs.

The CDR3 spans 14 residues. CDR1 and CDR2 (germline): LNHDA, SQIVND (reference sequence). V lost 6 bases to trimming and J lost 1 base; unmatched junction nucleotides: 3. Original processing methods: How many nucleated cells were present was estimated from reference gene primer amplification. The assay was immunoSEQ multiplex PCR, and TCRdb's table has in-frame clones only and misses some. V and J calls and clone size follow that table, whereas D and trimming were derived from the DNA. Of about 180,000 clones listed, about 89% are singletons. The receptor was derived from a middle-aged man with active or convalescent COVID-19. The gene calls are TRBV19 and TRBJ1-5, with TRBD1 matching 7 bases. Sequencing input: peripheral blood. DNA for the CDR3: TGTGCCAGTAGGACGGACAGGAGCAATCAGCCCCAGCATTTT. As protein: CASRTDRSNQPQHF.